This T cell receptor beta chain was sequenced in a study of T cells in Graves' hyperthyroidism and ophthalmopathy. Overall study: Once the initial diagnosis was made, peripheral blood was obtained before any treatment.

Using RNA transcripts as the source, TCR beta CDR3 regions were amplified. An initial round of RT-PCR targeting the TCR CDR3 relied on the HTBI primer set. TCRdb called the multiplex PCR reads again in MiXCR, with one record for every CDR3 protein. In the table there are 500,000 to 650,000 distinct CDR3 sequences, roughly 17% of which are singletons. Findings and limits, study-wide: The model forecast ophthalmopathy, anticipating it by a median approximately 7 months before onset. Separation of ophthalmopathy from stable hyperthyroidism was achieved by a 13 V-J model.

CDR1 is MGHRA and CDR2 is YSYEKL in the germline V gene. After removal of 6 bases from V and 6 bases from J, the junction contained 9 bases not matched to a gene. This CDR3 comprises 15 residues. This clonotype appeared a few times. The antigen remains unidentified. V is TRBV4-1 and J is TRBJ2-3, with 10 positions matching TRBD2. Sequenced material: blood. This receptor was obtained from a young woman with Graves' ophthalmopathy. CDR3 region: CASRGLAGARDTQYF. As DNA, the CDR3 is TGCGCCAGCAGGGGGCTAGCGGGGGCCCGGGATACGCAGTATTTT.